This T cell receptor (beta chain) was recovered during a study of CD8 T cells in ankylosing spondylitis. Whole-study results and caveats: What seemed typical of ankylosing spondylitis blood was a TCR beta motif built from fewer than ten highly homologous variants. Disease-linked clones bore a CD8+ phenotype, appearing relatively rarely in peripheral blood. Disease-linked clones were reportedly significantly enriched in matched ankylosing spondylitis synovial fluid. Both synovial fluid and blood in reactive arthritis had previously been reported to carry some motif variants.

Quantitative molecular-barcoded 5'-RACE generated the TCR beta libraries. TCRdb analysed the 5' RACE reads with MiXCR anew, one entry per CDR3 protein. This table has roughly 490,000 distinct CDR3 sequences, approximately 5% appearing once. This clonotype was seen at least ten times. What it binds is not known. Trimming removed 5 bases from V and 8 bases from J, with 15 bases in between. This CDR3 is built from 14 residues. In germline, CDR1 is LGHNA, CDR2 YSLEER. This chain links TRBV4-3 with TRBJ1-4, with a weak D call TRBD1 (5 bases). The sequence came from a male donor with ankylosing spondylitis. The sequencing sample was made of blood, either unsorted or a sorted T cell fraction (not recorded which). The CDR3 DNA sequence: TGCGCCAGCAGCAAAGCCGACAGAGGGGAAAAACTGTTTTTT. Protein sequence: CASSKADRGEKLFF.